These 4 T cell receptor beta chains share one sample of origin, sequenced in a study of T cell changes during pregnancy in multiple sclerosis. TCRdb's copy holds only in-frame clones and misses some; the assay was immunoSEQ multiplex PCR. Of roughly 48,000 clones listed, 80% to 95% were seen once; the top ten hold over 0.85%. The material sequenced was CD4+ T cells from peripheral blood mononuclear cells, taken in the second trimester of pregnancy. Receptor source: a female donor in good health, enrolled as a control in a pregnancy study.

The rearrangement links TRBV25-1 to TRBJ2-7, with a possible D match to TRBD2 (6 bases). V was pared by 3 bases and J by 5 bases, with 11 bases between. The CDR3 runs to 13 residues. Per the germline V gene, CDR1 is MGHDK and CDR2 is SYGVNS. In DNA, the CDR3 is TGTGCCAGCAGTGATCCGGGCGGGGACGAGCAGTACTTC. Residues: CASSDPGGDEQYF.

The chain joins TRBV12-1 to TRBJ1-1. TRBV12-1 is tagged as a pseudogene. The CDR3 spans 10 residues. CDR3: CASSLLWAFF. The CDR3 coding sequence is TGTGCCAGCAGCTTACTCTGGGCTTTCTTT.

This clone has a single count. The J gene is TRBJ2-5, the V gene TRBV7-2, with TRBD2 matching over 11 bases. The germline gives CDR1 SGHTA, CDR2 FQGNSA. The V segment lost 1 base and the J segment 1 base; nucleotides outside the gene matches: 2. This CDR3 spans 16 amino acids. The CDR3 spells CASSLELAGGQETQYF. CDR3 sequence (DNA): TGTGCCAGCAGCTTAGAGCTAGCGGGGGGCCAAGAGACCCAGTACTTC. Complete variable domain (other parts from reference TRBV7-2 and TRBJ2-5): GAGVSQSPSNKVTEKGKDVELRCDPISGHTALYWYRQSLGQGLEFLIYFQGNSAPDKSGLPSDRFSAERTGGSVSTLTIQRTQQEDSAVYLCASSLELAGGQETQYFGPGTRLLVL.

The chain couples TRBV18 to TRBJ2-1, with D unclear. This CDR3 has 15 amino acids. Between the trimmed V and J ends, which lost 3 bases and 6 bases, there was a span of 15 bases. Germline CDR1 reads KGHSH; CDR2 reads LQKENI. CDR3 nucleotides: TGTGCCAGCTCACCCACCACGCCCGCTAGCAATGAGCAGTTCTTC. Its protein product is CASSPTTPASNEQFF.